This TCR beta chain was documented in a study of blood T cell repertoires in COVID-19. Method: immunoSEQ multiplex PCR; TCRdb's copy keeps in-frame clones and lacks some. The sample gives 240,000 or so clones, about 87% of which show up once; about 1% is in the top ten. V lost 2 bases to trimming and J lost 0 bases, with 9 bases between them. CDR3 length equals 15 residues. Germline lookup yields CDR1 SGHTA and CDR2 FQGTGA. The gene calls are TRBV7-3 and TRBJ2-3; D not certain. The sequencing sample was made of PBMCs or T cells enriched from blood (not recorded which). The source is a man aged 50 to 60 who had been exposed to COVID-19. CDR3 residues: CASSLSMTSTDTQYF. DNA for the CDR3: TGTGCCAGCAGCTTATCCATGACTAGCACAGATACGCAGTATTTT.